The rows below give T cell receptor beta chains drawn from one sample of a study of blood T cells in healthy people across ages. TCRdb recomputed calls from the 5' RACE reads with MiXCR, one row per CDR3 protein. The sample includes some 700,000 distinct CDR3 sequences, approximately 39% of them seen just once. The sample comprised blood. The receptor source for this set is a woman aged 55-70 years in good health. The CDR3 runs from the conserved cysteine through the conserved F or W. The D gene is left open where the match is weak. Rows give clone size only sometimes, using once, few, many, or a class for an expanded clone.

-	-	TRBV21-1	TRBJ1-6	CASSPRDSLPYNSPLHF	TGTGCCAGCAGCCCACGGGACAGCTTACCCTATAATTCACCCCTCCACTTT
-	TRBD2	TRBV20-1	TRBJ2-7	CSAKSGGADYEQYF	TGCAGTGCCAAAAGCGGGGGGGCCGATTACGAGCAGTACTTC
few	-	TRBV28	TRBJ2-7	CASSHASGVFYEQYF	TGTGCCAGCAGTCACGCCTCGGGGGTGTTTTACGAGCAGTACTTC
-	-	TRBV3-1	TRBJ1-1	CASSQVGGAEAFF	TGTGCCAGCAGCCAAGTCGGGGGGGCTGAAGCTTTCTTT
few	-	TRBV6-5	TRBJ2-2	CASSYLSIRGAGGELFF	TGTGCCAGCAGTTACCTTTCGATCAGGGGGGCTGGCGGGGAGCTGTTTTTT
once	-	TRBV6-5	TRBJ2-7	CASSYGEGVYEQYF	TGTGCCAGCAGTTACGGGGAGGGGGTCTACGAGCAGTACTTC
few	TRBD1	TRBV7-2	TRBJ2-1	CASSPDRGRPEQFF	TGTGCCAGCAGCCCGGACAGGGGGCGCCCCGAGCAGTTCTTC
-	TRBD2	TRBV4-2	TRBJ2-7	CASSQEGGSLYNEQYF	TGTGCCAGCAGCCAAGAGGGGGGGTCCCTCTACAATGAGCAGTACTTC
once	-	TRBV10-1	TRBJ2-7	CASSESGGGYNEQYF	TGCGCCAGCAGTGAGAGTGGGGGCGGCTACAATGAGCAGTACTTC
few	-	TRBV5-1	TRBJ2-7	CASSHRDKAYEQYF	TGCGCCAGCAGCCACCGGGACAAGGCCTACGAGCAGTACTTC
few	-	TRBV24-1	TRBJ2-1	CATSDLGTSRWEQFF	TGTGCCACCAGTGATTTGGGCACTAGCCGTTGGGAGCAGTTCTTC
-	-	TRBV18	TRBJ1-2	CASSSVGGGYGYTF	TGTGCCAGCTCATCGGTCGGGGGCGGCTATGGCTACACCTTC
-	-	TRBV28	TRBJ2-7	CATTHAQGTYEQYF	TGTGCCACCACCCACGCCCAGGGAACGTACGAGCAGTACTTC
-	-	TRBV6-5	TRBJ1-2	CASSYSFRVPNYGYTF	TGTGCCAGCAGTTACTCGTTCAGGGTGCCTAACTATGGCTACACCTTC
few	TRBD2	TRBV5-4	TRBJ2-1	CASSSSLAGYNEQFF	TGTGCCAGCAGCTCCTCACTAGCGGGCTACAATGAGCAGTTCTTC
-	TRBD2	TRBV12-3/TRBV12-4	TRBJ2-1	CASSLTSGGIYNEQFF	TGTGCCAGCAGTTTGACTAGCGGGGGGATTTACAATGAGCAGTTCTTC
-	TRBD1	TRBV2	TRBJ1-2	CASSERQGTYRYTF	TGTGCCAGCAGTGAACGACAGGGCACATACCGCTACACCTTC
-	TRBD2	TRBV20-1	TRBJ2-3	CSARIRGGYTDTQYF	TGCAGTGCTAGAATTCGCGGGGGGTACACAGATACGCAGTATTTT
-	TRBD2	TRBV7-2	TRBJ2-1	CASSSWGGNEQFF	TGTGCCAGCAGCTCCTGGGGGGGGAATGAGCAGTTCTTC
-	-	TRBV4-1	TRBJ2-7	CASSLTPQGNGYEQYF	TGCGCCAGCAGCCTAACACCTCAAGGGAACGGCTACGAGCAGTACTTC
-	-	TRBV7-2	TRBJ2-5	CASSLTSSPQETQYF	TGTGCCAGCAGCTTAACTAGCTCACCCCAAGAGACCCAGTACTTC
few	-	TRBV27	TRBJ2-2	CASSLALVGTGELFF	TGTGCCAGCAGTTTAGCCCTGGTGGGCACCGGGGAGCTGTTTTTT
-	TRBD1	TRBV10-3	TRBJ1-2	CAITQTGGWVGYTF	TGTGCCATCACACAGACAGGGGGCTGGGTCGGCTACACCTTC
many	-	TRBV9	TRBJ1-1	CASSRTIEKEAFF	TGTGCCAGCAGCCGAACTATAGAGAAGGAAGCTTTCTTT